The next 22 T cell receptor beta chains were all read from a single sample in a study of control samples from healthy donors and cancer patients (dated by TCRdb to 2018 to 2021). The library was built by means of the immunoSEQ multiplex PCR assay. Drawn from immuneACCESS, this table holds only the in-frame rearrangements with V and J called that TCRdb kept. Clones are partly lost; checked studies trace under half to an unresolved V gene and leave the rest unexplained. For this sample there are 150,000 to 200,000 clones; around 88% appear just once. In total, the top ten clones hold 4.9% of the sample. The sample consisted of blood. These receptors originate from a woman aged 25-40 years in good health.

CDR3 region: CASTDRSSYEQYF. Here the CDR3 DNA reads TGTGCCAGCACGGACAGGTCCTCCTACGAGCAGTACTTC. The gene calls are TRBV18 and TRBJ2-7; 7 positions match TRBD1. The ends lost 8 bases at V and 0 bases at J; junction bases unmatched: 4. Germline assignment: CDR1 KGHSH and CDR2 LQKENI. The CDR3 extends over 13 amino acids.

The genes are TRBV7-2 and TRBJ1-4, with TRBD1 matching over 8 bases. Trimming cost V 4 bases and J 8 bases; bases outside gene matches: 9. The CDR3 is made up of 15 amino acids. CDR1 is SGHTA, CDR2 FQGNSA, per germline. CDR3 sequence reads: CASSSEDRVSEKLFF. CDR3 bases: TGTGCCAGCAGCTCCGAGGACAGGGTGTCAGAAAAACTGTTTTTT. Variable domain in full (rest from reference TRBV7-2 and TRBJ1-4): GAGVSQSPSNKVTEKGKDVELRCDPISGHTALYWYRQSLGQGLEFLIYFQGNSAPDKSGLPSDRFSAERTGGSVSTLTIQRTQQEDSAVYLCASSSEDRVSEKLFFGSGTQLSVL.

The rearrangement joins TRBV9 to TRBJ2-1; the D is unclear. Germline CDR1 reads SGDLS; CDR2 reads YYNGEE. Trimming removed 2 bases at V and 8 bases at J, with 11 bases between. This CDR3 contains 13 residues. CDR3 in amino acids: CASSVTPSYEQFF. Here the CDR3 DNA reads TGTGCCAGCAGCGTCACCCCGAGTTATGAGCAGTTCTTC.

This clone was seen a single time. The chain uses TRBV15 and TRBJ1-6; D uncertain. The CDR3 length is 14 residues. Germline V gene lookup returns CDR1 LNHNV and CDR2 YYDKDF (reference sequence). The V gene lost 0 bases and the J gene lost 7 bases, with 7 bases spanning the gap. The CDR3 loop reads CATSRENLNSPLHF. The CDR3 DNA is TGTGCCACCAGCAGAGAAAATCTAAATTCACCCCTCCACTTT. The full variable domain, with the rest looked up from reference TRBV15 and TRBJ1-6, is DAMVIQNPRYQVTQFGKPVTLSCSQTLNHNVMYWYQQKSSQAPKLLFHYYDKDFNNEADTPDNFQSRRPNTSFCFLDIRSPGLGDTAMYLCATSRENLNSPLHFGNGTRLTVT.

The chain employs TRBV10-2 and TRBJ2-7; the D gene is possibly TRBD1 (6 bases). This CDR3 is built from 12 residues. Trimming removed 2 bases at V and 4 bases at J, with 6 bases between. CDR1 and CDR2 from the germline V gene are WSHSY and SAAADI. The CDR3 loop reads CASSERGYEQYV. The CDR3 DNA reads as TGCGCCAGCAGTGAGAGGGGGTACGAGCAGTACGTC.

The genes are TRBV3-1 (or the pseudogene TRBV3-2) and TRBJ1-5; no definite D call. V was shortened by 3 bases and J by 6 bases, with 6 bases between the two germline ends. The germline CDR1 and CDR2 sequences are LGHDT and YNNKEL (reference sequence). The CDR3 consists of 12 residues. This CDR3 is CASSQGFQPQHF. CDR3 DNA sequence: TGTGCCAGCAGCCAGGGGTTTCAGCCCCAGCATTTT.

The chain recombines TRBV7-2 with TRBJ1-2; no firm D call. This CDR3 is 13 amino acids long. Germline CDR1 reads SGHTA; CDR2 reads FQGNSA. V lost 5 bases, J lost 1 base, and 8 bases lay in between. The chain's CDR3 is CASSPTSNYGYTF. DNA for the CDR3: TGTGCCAGCAGCCCGACAAGTAACTATGGCTACACCTTC.

This clone has only one observation. The chain has TRBV7-6 and TRBJ1-4; 8 positions match TRBD1. The J segment lost 4 bases and the V segment lost 4 bases, leaving 5 bases of the junction unmatched. The CDR3 sequence is 15 residues long. Germline CDR1 SGHVS, CDR2 FNYEAQ. This CDR3 is CASSSGDRFNEKLFF. The CDR3 DNA reads as TGTGCCAGCAGCTCCGGGGACAGGTTTAATGAAAAACTGTTTTTT.

The chain links TRBV28 to TRBJ2-7; unclear D gene. V lost 2 bases, J lost 2 bases, and 7 bases lay in between. The germline CDR1 and CDR2 sequences are MDHEN and SYDVKM. This CDR3 spans 13 amino acids. CDR3 DNA: TGTGCCAGCAGTTTACGGCAGCCCTACGAGCAGTACTTC. This sequence encodes CASSLRQPYEQYF.

This chain joins TRBV5-8 and TRBJ1-4, with 7 nucleotides matching TRBD1. The CDR3 contains 15 residues. CDR1 and CDR2 (germline): SGHTS, YDEGEE. Trimming cost V 4 bases and J 8 bases; bases outside gene matches: 11. CDR3: CASSHRTGGAEKLFF. CDR3 coding DNA: TGTGCCAGCAGCCACCGGACAGGCGGGGCGGAAAAACTGTTTTTT.

This chain links TRBV6-5 with TRBJ2-7; TRBD2 might be the D (6 bases). There are 15 residues in the CDR3. V shed 5 bases and J shed 5 bases, with 19 bases lying between them. Germline CDR1 is MNHEY and CDR2 is SVGAGI. The CDR3 protein is CASSPRDFKIDEQYF. The CDR3 nucleotides are TGTGCCAGCAGTCCTAGGGACTTCAAGATCGACGAGCAGTACTTC.

V and J are TRBV5-1 and TRBJ2-6, with TRBD1 as a possible D gene (6 bases). Trimming removed 3 bases at V and 0 bases at J, with 10 bases between. The CDR3 has 16 amino acids. The germline CDR1 and CDR2 sequences are SGHRS and YFSETQ. The CDR3 reads CASSWTADSGANVLTF. Here the CDR3 DNA reads TGCGCCAGCAGCTGGACAGCTGACTCTGGGGCCAACGTCCTGACTTTC. Supplemented by reference TRBV5-1 and TRBJ2-6, the full variable domain reads KAGVTQTPRYLIKTRGQQVTLSCSPISGHRSVSWYQQTPGQGLQFLFEYFSETQRNKGNFPGRFSGRQFSNSRSEMNVSTLELGDSALYLCASSWTADSGANVLTFGAGSRLTVL.

The chain employs TRBV3-1 (or the pseudogene TRBV3-2) and TRBJ1-1; 8 bases agree with TRBD1. The germline CDR1 and CDR2 sequences are LGHDT and YNNKEL (reference sequence). V gave up 4 bases and J gave up 5 bases; unmatched junction bases: 9. The CDR3 consists of 15 residues. The DNA of the CDR3 is TGTGCCAGCAGCCCCCGAGACAGGGGAAGGACTGAAGCTTTCTTT. Translation gives CASSPRDRGRTEAFF.

This clone was detected only a few times. The chain uses TRBV6-5 and TRBJ2-5, with 11 bases identical to TRBD2. This CDR3 is built from 15 residues. Germline V gives CDR1 MNHEY, CDR2 SVGAGI. Germline trimming cut 6 bases from V and 5 bases from J; bases unmatched to any gene: 8. For the CDR3, the DNA is TGTGCCAGCAGCACCCTGGGGACTAGCGGTGAGACCCAGTACTTC. Amino acids: CASSTLGTSGETQYF.

This clone has only one observation. J is TRBJ1-2 and V is TRBV7-2; D possibly corresponds to TRBD1 (5 bases). The CDR3 totals 14 residues. CDR1 is SGHTA, CDR2 FQGNSA, per germline. V was shortened by 4 bases and J by 8 bases, with 17 bases between the two germline ends. This CDR3 reads CASSSGPETVGYTF. The CDR3 DNA reads TGTGCCAGCAGCTCCGGCCCGGAGACAGTCGGCTACACCTTC. The whole variable domain, filled in from reference TRBV7-2 and TRBJ1-2, reads GAGVSQSPSNKVTEKGKDVELRCDPISGHTALYWYRQSLGQGLEFLIYFQGNSAPDKSGLPSDRFSAERTGGSVSTLTIQRTQQEDSAVYLCASSSGPETVGYTFGSGTRLTVV.

This rearrangement joins TRBV12-5 to TRBJ2-2; 8 bases align to TRBD1. In germline, CDR1 is LGHNT, CDR2 FRNRAP. This CDR3 contains 16 residues. The ends lost 2 bases at V and 4 bases at J; junction bases unmatched: 6. The DNA of the CDR3 is TGTGCTAGTGGTTTGTCGACAGGGGCAGGCACCGGGGAGCTGTTTTTT. This gives the protein CASGLSTGAGTGELFF.

This CDR3 is CASRSFLSGCGRSQETQYF. CDR3 DNA: TGTGCAAGTCGCTCTTTCCTCTCGGGCTGCGGGAGATCCCAAGAGACCCAGTACTTC. The chain joins TRBV12-2 to TRBJ2-5; TRBD2 was called by the table and not checked on the DNA. TRBV12-2 is flagged as a pseudogene. CDR3 length: 19 amino acids.

The chain has TRBV27 and TRBJ2-7; 7 bases match TRBD2. Germline loops: CDR1 MNHEY, CDR2 SMNVEV (reference sequence). The CDR3 contains 15 residues. Losses at the gene ends were 5 bases for V and 4 bases for J; bases not matched to a gene: 11. CDR3 protein: CASSPGGRRGYEQYF. As DNA, the CDR3 is TGTGCCAGCAGTCCCGGGGGGAGGAGAGGATACGAGCAGTACTTC.

The chain is built from TRBV24-1 and TRBJ2-3, with TRBD2 matching over 13 bases. Germline assignment: CDR1 KGHDR and CDR2 SFDVKD. The CDR3 has 17 amino acids. Germline trimming cut 4 bases from V and 4 bases from J; bases unmatched to any gene: 7. In DNA, the CDR3 is TGTGCCACCAGTGACCCAAGGACTAGCGGGAGATCAGATACGCAGTATTTT. As protein: CATSDPRTSGRSDTQYF.

The rearrangement links TRBV25-1 to TRBJ2-7; 10 bases fit TRBD2. This CDR3 region has 17 residues. Germline V CDR1 and CDR2: MGHDK, SYGVNS. Losses at the gene ends were 6 bases for V and 3 bases for J; bases not matched to a gene: 14. CDR3 protein: CASSRFWPSGSRYEQYF. The CDR3 DNA reads as TGTGCCAGCAGCCGTTTTTGGCCTAGCGGGAGTCGCTACGAGCAGTACTTC.

The chain joins TRBV7-9 to TRBJ1-5; TRBD1 might be the D (5 bases). V was clipped by 3 bases and J by 2 bases, with 17 bases between them. Germline CDR1 is SEHNR and CDR2 is FQNEAQ (reference sequence). The CDR3 totals 17 residues. The CDR3 DNA follows: TGTGCCAGCAGCTTCGGCTCTGGGGGTCCGGGCAATCAGCCCCAGCATTTT. Translated: CASSFGSGGPGNQPQHF.

The chain employs TRBV3-1 (or the pseudogene TRBV3-2) and TRBJ2-7; D unclear. The germline V and J ends were trimmed by 0 bases and 0 bases, with 6 bases remaining between them. The germline V gene has CDR1 LGHDT and CDR2 YNNKEL (reference sequence). This CDR3 contains 14 residues. The DNA for the CDR3 is TGTGCCAGCAGCCAAGACCTACTCTCCTACGAGCAGTACTTC. It is translated as CASSQDLLSYEQYF.